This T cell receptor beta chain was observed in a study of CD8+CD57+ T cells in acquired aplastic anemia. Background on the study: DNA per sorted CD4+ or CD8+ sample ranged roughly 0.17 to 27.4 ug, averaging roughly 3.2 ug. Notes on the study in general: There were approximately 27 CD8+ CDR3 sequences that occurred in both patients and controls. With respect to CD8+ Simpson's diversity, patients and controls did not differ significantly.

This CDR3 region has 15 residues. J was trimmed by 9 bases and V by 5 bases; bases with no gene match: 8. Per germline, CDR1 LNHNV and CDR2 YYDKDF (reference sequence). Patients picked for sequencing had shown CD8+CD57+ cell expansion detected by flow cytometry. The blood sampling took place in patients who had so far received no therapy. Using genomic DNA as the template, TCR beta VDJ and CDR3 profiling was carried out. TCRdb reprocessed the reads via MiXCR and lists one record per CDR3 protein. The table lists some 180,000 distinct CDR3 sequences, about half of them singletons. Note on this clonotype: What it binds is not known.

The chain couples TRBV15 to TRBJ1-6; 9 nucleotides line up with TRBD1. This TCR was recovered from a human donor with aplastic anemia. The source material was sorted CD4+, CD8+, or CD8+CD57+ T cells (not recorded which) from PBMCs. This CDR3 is CATSGQQGAASPLHF. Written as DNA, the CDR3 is TGTGCCACCAGCGGGCAACAGGGGGCGGCTTCACCCCTCCACTTT.